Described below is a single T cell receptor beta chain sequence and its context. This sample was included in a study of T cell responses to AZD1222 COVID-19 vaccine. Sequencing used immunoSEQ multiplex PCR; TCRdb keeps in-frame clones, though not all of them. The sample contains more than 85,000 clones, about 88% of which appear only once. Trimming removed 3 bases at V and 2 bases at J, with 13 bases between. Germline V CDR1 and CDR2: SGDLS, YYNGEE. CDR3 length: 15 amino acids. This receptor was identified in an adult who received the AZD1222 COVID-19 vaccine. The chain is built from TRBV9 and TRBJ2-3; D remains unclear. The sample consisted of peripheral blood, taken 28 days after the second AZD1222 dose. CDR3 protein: CASSGMGEFTDTQYF. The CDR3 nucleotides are TGTGCCAGCAGCGGGATGGGCGAGTTCACAGATACGCAGTATTTT.